What follows are 21 T cell receptor beta chains derived from one specimen sequenced in a study of T-cell memory formation after mild COVID-19. TCRdb fed the 5' RACE reads into MiXCR, producing one record per CDR3 protein. This table has roughly 370,000 distinct CDR3 sequences, 15% to 20% appearing once. Sequenced input: PBMCs or a T cell subset sorted from them (not recorded which). The receptors stem from a man aged 18-30 years who had mild COVID-19 (a few samples of this study predate the infection). Cell type and time point are not known.

The V gene is TRBV6-6, the J gene TRBJ1-2, with D perhaps matching TRBD1 (6 bases). The CDR3 totals 12 residues. Trimming pared 8 bases from V and 4 bases from J, leaving 11 bases between. Germline-derived CDR1 and CDR2 are MNHNY and SVGAGI (reference sequence). As DNA, the CDR3 is TGTGCCAGCTTTGGGGGCGGCTATGGCTACACCTTC. Protein product: CASFGGGYGYTF.

The gene calls are TRBV12-3 or TRBV12-4 and TRBJ2-1; D tentatively reads TRBD1 or TRBD2 (6 bases each). V lost 6 bases and J 6 bases, leaving 18 bases between the germline ends. There are 15 residues in the CDR3. CDR3 protein: CASSYARGGPNEQFF. The CDR3 region has the DNA TGTGCCAGCAGCTACGCGCGAGGGGGGCCCAATGAGCAGTTCTTC.

The V gene is TRBV5-4, the J gene TRBJ1-1; no definite D call. This CDR3 has 17 amino acids. Trimming stripped 4 bases from V and 1 base from J, with 20 bases between. The germline V gene has CDR1 SGHNT and CDR2 YYREEE (reference sequence). CDR3 nucleotides: TGTGCCAGCAGCGACCGACAATCGCCTAGCACGAACACTGAAGCTTTCTTT. Protein product: CASSDRQSPSTNTEAFF.

The chain carries TRBV15 and TRBJ1-5; D is possibly TRBD1 (6 bases). The length of the CDR3 is 14 residues. The V gene lost 4 bases and the J gene lost 0 bases, with 7 bases spanning the gap. Germline assignment: CDR1 LNHNV and CDR2 YYDKDF (reference sequence). The DNA of the CDR3 is TGTGCCACCAGCACCAGGGGTAGCAATCAGCCCCAGCATTTT. Protein sequence: CATSTRGSNQPQHF.

This clonotype was counted many times. V and J are TRBV7-2 and TRBJ2-4, with 9 bases that match TRBD1. V was clipped by 2 bases and J by 1 base; unmatched bases: 6. Germline values: CDR1 SGHTA, CDR2 FQGNSA. The CDR3 totals 17 residues. The CDR3 sequence: CASSLSQGQGAKNIQYF. CDR3 coding DNA: TGTGCCAGCAGCTTATCCCAAGGACAGGGGGCCAAAAACATTCAGTACTTC.

This rearrangement joins TRBV28 to TRBJ2-5; tentative D call: TRBD1 (6 bases). The V end was cut by 5 bases, the J end by 1 base, with 14 bases between. Germline assignment: CDR1 MDHEN and CDR2 SYDVKM. This CDR3 region has 15 residues. Here the CDR3 DNA reads TGTGCCAGCAGTCCCGCCGACAGGATCCAAGAGACCCAGTACTTC. Protein product: CASSPADRIQETQYF.

This clonotype was observed a handful of times. The chain is built from TRBV7-2 and TRBJ2-7; D perhaps matches TRBD1 (6 bases). V gave up 5 bases and J gave up 2 bases, with 10 bases separating them. The CDR3 runs 13 residues. CDR1 and CDR2 from the germline V gene are SGHTA and FQGNSA. The CDR3 loop reads CASSRTVTYEQYF. The CDR3 nucleotides read TGTGCCAGCAGCCGGACAGTCACCTACGAGCAGTACTTC.

This clonotype was seen only a few times. This sequence joins TRBV5-1 and TRBJ1-1, with 8 bases identical to TRBD1. With V trimmed by 2 bases and J by 5 bases, 5 bases remained unmatched. The CDR3 is made up of 14 amino acids. Per the germline V gene, CDR1 is SGHRS and CDR2 is YFSETQ. The CDR3: CASSFGQGTTEAFF. The DNA for the CDR3 is TGCGCCAGCAGCTTCGGACAGGGTACGACTGAAGCTTTCTTT.

The V call is TRBV5-1, the J call TRBJ1-1, with D perhaps TRBD1 (5 bases). The V and J ends lost 1 base and 0 bases respectively, with 13 bases between them. This CDR3 is 16 amino acids long. In germline, CDR1 is SGHRS, CDR2 YFSETQ. In DNA, the CDR3 is TGCGCCAGCAGCTTGTGGGGCGGAATAGTGAACACTGAAGCTTTCTTT. Translated, it gives CASSLWGGIVNTEAFF.

This clonotype was counted only a few times. The chain combines TRBV3-1 with TRBJ1-1; 8 bases line up with TRBD1. Germline trimming cut 10 bases from V and 4 bases from J; bases unmatched to any gene: 8. The CDR3 contains 13 residues. Germline assignment: CDR1 LGHDT and CDR2 YNNKEL (reference sequence). This chain's CDR3 is CATQDRASTEAFF. The CDR3 DNA sequence: TGTGCCACCCAGGACAGGGCGAGCACTGAAGCTTTCTTT.

The rearrangement joins TRBV7-9 to TRBJ2-7; unclear D gene. The CDR3 runs 11 residues. Germline V gene lookup returns CDR1 SEHNR and CDR2 FQNEAQ (reference sequence). Trimming removed 4 bases from V and 7 bases from J, with 8 bases in between. DNA for the CDR3: TGTGCCAGCAGCTCCTCTCGGGAGCAGTACTTC. Translation: CASSSSREQYF.

This clonotype was seen more than once but under ten times. This chain joins TRBV6-5 and TRBJ2-5; 8 bases line up with TRBD1. The germline CDR1 and CDR2 sequences are MNHEY and SVGAGI. V lost 7 bases and J lost 7; bases outside the gene matches: 14. The CDR3 spans 15 residues. CDR3 protein: CASTLRSGGPGTQYF. DNA of the CDR3: TGTGCCAGCACTCTCCGGTCAGGGGGCCCTGGGACCCAGTACTTC.

Concerning this clonotype itself: The junction shows a germline mismatch at one end, possibly a read error. The chain links TRBV7-7 to TRBJ2-2; tentative D call: TRBD2 (6 bases). The CDR3 is made up of 14 amino acids. Per germline, CDR1 SSHAT and CDR2 FNYEAQ (reference sequence). The CDR3 DNA reads as TGTGCTAGCAGCTTCGGAGGGGACACCGGGGAGCTGTTTTTT. Its translation is CASSFGGDTGELFF.

The chain has TRBV6-1 and TRBJ2-2; unclear D gene. Germline loops: CDR1 MNHNS, CDR2 SASEGT. The CDR3 is 16 residues long. V gave up 2 bases and J gave up 0 bases, with 10 bases separating them. CDR3 sequence (DNA): TGTGCCAGCAGTGAATTGAAGTACCCGAACACCGGGGAGCTGTTTTTT. Protein: CASSELKYPNTGELFF.

This clonotype was recorded at least ten times. This sequence joins TRBV7-2 and TRBJ2-2; possible D gene TRBD1, 6 bases. Trimming stripped 5 bases from V and 0 bases from J, with 10 bases between. The CDR3 extends over 15 amino acids. The germline V gene has CDR1 SGHTA and CDR2 FQGNSA. The CDR3 DNA sequence: TGTGCCAGCAGCCCCCGGACAGCGAACACCGGGGAGCTGTTTTTT. Encoded protein: CASSPRTANTGELFF. Complete variable domain (other parts from reference TRBV7-2 and TRBJ2-2): GAGVSQSPSNKVTEKGKDVELRCDPISGHTALYWYRQSLGQGLEFLIYFQGNSAPDKSGLPSDRFSAERTGGSVSTLTIQRTQQEDSAVYLCASSPRTANTGELFFGEGSRLTVL.

CDR3 protein: CASSLSYSEAFF. The CDR3 DNA reads as TGTGCCAGCAGCCTTTCCTACTCCGAAGCTTTCTTT. V is TRBV5-8 and J is TRBJ1-1; unclear D gene. Germline assignment: CDR1 SGHTS and CDR2 YDEGEE. Trimming removed 4 bases from V and 8 bases from J, with 12 bases in between. The length of the CDR3 is 12 residues.

This clonotype was recorded once. The V call is TRBV7-2, the J call TRBJ2-5; D not certain. Germline V gene lookup returns CDR1 SGHTA and CDR2 FQGNSA. The CDR3 consists of 11 residues. Trimming stripped 6 bases from V and 5 bases from J, with 7 bases between. CDR3: CASREHETQYF. CDR3 in DNA: TGTGCCAGCAGGGAGCACGAGACCCAGTACTTC. The complete variable domain, with remaining parts taken from reference TRBV7-2 and TRBJ2-5, reads GAGVSQSPSNKVTEKGKDVELRCDPISGHTALYWYRQSLGQGLEFLIYFQGNSAPDKSGLPSDRFSAERTGGSVSTLTIQRTQQEDSAVYLCASREHETQYFGPGTRLLVL.

This clonotype was observed a handful of times. The chain combines TRBV27 with TRBJ2-2; D remains ambiguous. Germline V lookup: CDR1 MNHEY, CDR2 SMNVEV (reference sequence). The V end was cut by 4 bases, the J end by 5 bases, with 14 bases between. There are 15 residues in the CDR3. The CDR3 reads CASSSRTVRTGELFF. The DNA of the CDR3 is TGTGCCAGCAGTTCCCGGACCGTCAGGACCGGGGAGCTGTTTTTT.

Worth noting for this clonotype: A read error may produce the germline difference seen at one junction end. The gene calls are TRBV7-9 and TRBJ2-3; D possibly corresponds to TRBD1 (6 bases). This CDR3 has 14 residues. From germline, CDR1 is SEHNR and CDR2 FQNEAQ (reference sequence). The chain's CDR3 is CASSTDRSTETQYF. The DNA of the CDR3 is TGTGCCAGCAGCACGGACAGATCCACAGAAACGCAGTATTTT.

The CDR3 reads CASSTLGEGSPLHF. The CDR3 DNA sequence: TGTGCCAGCAGCACATTGGGTGAGGGATCACCCCTCCACTTT. This sequence joins TRBV7-9 and TRBJ1-6, with D unclear. CDR1 and CDR2 from the germline V gene are SEHNR and FQNEAQ (reference sequence). This CDR3 is 14 amino acids long. Trimming cost V 5 bases and J 10 bases, with 15 bases left between them.

This clonotype was counted between two and nine times. The V call is TRBV20-1, the J call TRBJ2-7, with 9 bases fitting TRBD2. The CDR3 covers 17 residues. The junction had 15 bases not matched to a gene; V was cut back by 6 bases and J by 0 bases. CDR1 is DFQATT, CDR2 SNEGSKA, per germline (reference sequence). Written as DNA, the CDR3 is TGCAGTGCGCAAGACGGGAGCGGGGGGACCCGCTCCTACGAGCAGTACTTC. It yields the protein CSAQDGSGGTRSYEQYF.